What follows are 10 T cell receptor beta chains derived from one specimen sequenced in a study of quantifying T cell responses using KT2 cells. Study background: Reverse transcription used primers in the TCR alpha and beta constant regions.

Each cDNA got a UMI-containing oligo ligated at its 3' end. First-round PCR used three to four cycles and beta primers RC1.1 and RC1.2 covering TRBC1 and TRBC2. A single record per CDR3 protein comes from TCRdb applying MiXCR to the UMI-ligation and nested PCR reads. The sample contains over 40,000 distinct CDR3 sequences, around a tenth of which appear only once. Sequenced input: PBMCs spiked with cells of the T cell clone KT2. The receptors were sampled from a human donor.

This clonotype was counted ten times or more. J is TRBJ1-2 and V is TRBV4-1; D is uncertain. The CDR3 extends over 15 amino acids. Germline V gene lookup returns CDR1 MGHRA and CDR2 YSYEKL. The V gene lost 0 bases and the J gene lost 5 bases, with 13 bases spanning the gap. DNA for the CDR3: TGCGCCAGCAGCCAAGATCCTGACCCAGTTTATGGCTACACCTTC. Its translation: CASSQDPDPVYGYTF.

The V and J genes are TRBV28 and TRBJ2-2; D gene uncertain. The germline gives CDR1 MDHEN, CDR2 SYDVKM. V was clipped by 2 bases and J by 4 bases, with 5 bases between them. This CDR3 spans 13 amino acids. CDR3 sequence reads: CASSLETTGELFF. Written as DNA, the CDR3 is TGTGCCAGCAGTTTAGAAACCACCGGGGAGCTGTTTTTT.

This clonotype showed up just a few times. The chain employs TRBV6-1 and TRBJ1-3; D is uncertain. V shed 0 bases and J shed 3 bases, with 9 bases lying between them. The CDR3 is made up of 15 amino acids. Germline CDR1 is MNHNS and CDR2 is SASEGT. CDR3 coding DNA: TGTGCCAGCAGTGAAGCGTTGCCGGGTGGAAACACCATATATTTT. It is translated as CASSEALPGGNTIYF.

This clonotype was detected many times. This rearrangement joins TRBV6-6 to TRBJ2-1, with D unclear. Trimming pared 3 bases from V and 0 bases from J, leaving 12 bases between. From germline, CDR1 is MNHNY and CDR2 SVGAGI (reference sequence). This CDR3 contains 16 residues. Here the CDR3 reads CASSYGSYSSYNEQFF. The CDR3 nucleotides read TGTGCCAGCAGTTATGGTAGCTACAGCTCCTACAATGAGCAGTTCTTC.

The chain recombines TRBV21-1 with TRBJ1-1; TRBD1, the table's D call, lacks a check against the DNA. TRBV21-1 corresponds to a pseudogene. The CDR3 extends over 17 amino acids. CDR3 protein: CASSKNGRFEGDTEAFF. CDR3 DNA: TGTGCCAGCAGCAAAAATGGCCGGTTTGAGGGGGACACTGAAGCTTTCTTT.

This clonotype was seen more than once but under ten times. This chain uses TRBV19 with TRBJ1-2; D is uncertain. Trimming shortened V by 7 bases and J by 5 bases, and 14 bases separated the two germline ends. The CDR3 is 13 amino acids. Looked up from germline, CDR1 is LNHDA and CDR2 is SQIVND (reference sequence). The CDR3 bases are TGTGCCAGTAATCCCCCCTCCGGGTATGGCTACACCTTC. Translated, it gives CASNPPSGYGYTF.

The rearrangement uses TRBV13 and TRBJ2-1, with 10 bases that match TRBD2. In germline, CDR1 is PRHDT, CDR2 FYEKMQ (reference sequence). This CDR3 is built from 18 residues. The junction had 10 bases not matched to a gene; V was cut back by 5 bases and J by 0 bases. In DNA form, the CDR3 reads TGTGCCAGCAGCCGATTCGGACTAGCGGAAAGCTCCTACAATGAGCAGTTCTTC. Translated, it gives CASSRFGLAESSYNEQFF.

The rearrangement joins TRBV15 to TRBJ1-6, with D unresolved. Between the trimmed V and J ends, which lost 0 bases and 9 bases, there was a span of 15 bases. Per germline, CDR1 LNHNV and CDR2 YYDKDF (reference sequence). There are 16 residues in the CDR3. The CDR3 sequence: CATSRDYPGGGSPLHF. In DNA form, the CDR3 reads TGTGCCACCAGCAGAGATTACCCGGGAGGTGGTTCACCCCTCCACTTT. The whole variable domain, filled in from reference TRBV15 and TRBJ1-6, reads DAMVIQNPRYQVTQFGKPVTLSCSQTLNHNVMYWYQQKSSQAPKLLFHYYDKDFNNEADTPDNFQSRRPNTSFCFLDIRSPGLGDTAMYLCATSRDYPGGGSPLHFGNGTRLTVT.

CDR3 protein: CASSVSSGGTHNEQFF. In nucleotides, the CDR3 is TGTGCCAGCAGTGTATCAAGCGGGGGGACCCACAATGAGCAGTTCTTC. This sequence joins TRBV2 and TRBJ2-1, with TRBD2 matching over 9 bases. Germline V gene sequence: CDR1 SNHLY, CDR2 FYNNEI. This CDR3 is 16 amino acids long. Trimming removed 4 bases from V and 5 bases from J; junction bases left unmatched: 9.

J is TRBJ1-6 and V is TRBV5-1; possible D gene TRBD1, 5 bases. Germline loops: CDR1 SGHRS, CDR2 YFSETQ. There are 15 residues in the CDR3. V dropped 4 bases and J dropped 8 bases, with 16 bases sitting between them. Here the CDR3 DNA reads TGCGCCAGCAGCCTGGAAGGCAGGGATGATTCACCCCTCCACTTT. It is translated as CASSLEGRDDSPLHF.